This TCR beta chain originates from a study of blood T cell repertoires in COVID-19. Whole-study context: Whether acute or convalescent, the COVID-19 samples came from the United States, Italy and Spain. The analysed material was cDNA or gDNA that came from T cells, B-cell-depleted T cells, or PBMCs.

Original analysis: Scientists estimated how many nucleated cells there were by amplifying reference gene primers. Libraries were prepared by immunoSEQ multiplex PCR; TCRdb keeps only in-frame clonotypes and omits some of them. V and J calls and clone size follow that table, whereas D and trimming were derived from the DNA. Seen here are 200,000 to 250,000 clones, roughly 84% observed once, and the top ten hold roughly 5%. This CDR3 is 14 amino acids long. The germline gives CDR1 GTSNPN, CDR2 SVGIG (reference sequence). V was pared by 2 bases and J by 8 bases, with 18 bases between. The TCR was taken from a woman aged 60-75 years who had recovered from COVID-19. J is TRBJ1-1 and V is TRBV30, with D maybe TRBD1 (5 bases). Sequencing used peripheral blood. As DNA, the CDR3 is TGTGCCTGGAGTTCACTCGACAGAAACTCGGAAGCTTTCTTT. This translates into CAWSSLDRNSEAFF. Supplemented by reference TRBV30 and TRBJ1-1, the full variable domain reads SQTIHQWPATLVQPVGSPLSLECTVEGTSNPNLYWYRQAAGRGLQLLFYSVGIGQISSEVPQNLSASRPQDRQFILSSKKLLLSDSGFYLCAWSSLDRNSEAFFGQGTRLTVV.